The 15 T cell receptor beta chains listed next were all sequenced from one sample in a study of cytomegalovirus exposure and HLA in healthy donors. Vbeta (60) and Jbeta (13) primers were used in the PCR. Sequencing was performed with immunoSEQ multiplex PCR; in TCRdb, only in-frame clones are kept and a portion is missing. The data hold 200,000 to 250,000 clones, with under 90% observed a single time. Source material: PBMCs. These receptors all come from a human donor in good health.

The chain recombines TRBV20-1 with TRBJ1-1; unclear D gene. Germline V gene data show CDR1 as DFQATT and CDR2 as SNEGSKA (reference sequence). V lost 3 bases, J lost 2 bases, and 4 bases lay in between. The CDR3 has 11 amino acids. Written as DNA, the CDR3 is TGCAGTGCTAGGGGCAACACTGAAGCTTTCTTT. Residues: CSARGNTEAFF.

The chain links TRBV7-8 to TRBJ2-2, with 9 positions matching TRBD1. The CDR3 has 16 residues. V gave up 6 bases and J gave up 4 bases; unmatched junction bases: 9. Germline assignment: CDR1 SGHVS and CDR2 FQNEAQ. The CDR3 nucleotides read TGTGCCAGCAGACCAACAGGGGGCGGGGGCACCGGGGAGCTGTTTTTT. It translates to CASRPTGGGGTGELFF. Drawing the rest from reference TRBV7-8 and TRBJ2-2, the complete variable domain is GAGVSQSPRYKVAKRGQDVALRCDPISGHVSLFWYQQALGQGPEFLTYFQNEAQLDKSGLPSDRFFAERPEGSVSTLKIQRTQQEDSAVYLCASRPTGGGGTGELFFGEGSRLTVL.

CDR3 protein: CASSRLSGVNHGYTF. The CDR3, as DNA: TGTGCCAGCAGTAGACTATCAGGGGTAAATCACGGCTACACCTTC. The chain links TRBV2 to TRBJ1-2; D possibly corresponds to TRBD1 (6 bases). Germline lookup yields CDR1 SNHLY and CDR2 FYNNEI. This CDR3 contains 15 residues. V was cut by 5 bases and J by 8 bases, with 21 bases left in between.

The chain joins TRBV28 to TRBJ2-7, with D maybe TRBD2 (6 bases). The germline V gene has CDR1 MDHEN and CDR2 SYDVKM. The germline V and J ends were trimmed by 4 bases and 4 bases, with 20 bases remaining between them. CDR3 length: 16 residues. CDR3 DNA sequence: TGTGCCAGCAGTTCCACCGACCGACCGGGGGTTTACGAGCAGTACTTC. Protein product: CASSSTDRPGVYEQYF.

The rearrangement links TRBV10-2 to TRBJ2-7; 7 bases map to TRBD1. Germline assignment: CDR1 WSHSY and CDR2 SAAADI. CDR3 size: 14 residues. With V trimmed by 6 bases and J by 3 bases, 8 bases remained unmatched. CDR3 residues: CASRGTASYYEQYF. The CDR3, as DNA: TGCGCCAGCAGGGGGACAGCCTCTTACTACGAGCAGTACTTC.

The chain is built from TRBV9 and TRBJ2-2, with 7 bases that match TRBD2. Trimming removed 4 bases from V and 7 bases from J; junction bases left unmatched: 13. The CDR3 contains 16 residues. The V gene's germline CDR1 is SGDLS and CDR2 YYNGEE. CDR3 loop: CASSPRAGVLGGELFF. The CDR3 DNA reads TGTGCCAGCAGCCCAAGGGCGGGGGTGTTGGGCGGGGAGCTGTTTTTT.

The chain is built from TRBV7-2 and TRBJ2-7; 7 bases align to TRBD2. The CDR3 contains 14 residues. J was trimmed by 7 bases and V by 5 bases; bases with no gene match: 11. Germline CDR1 is SGHTA and CDR2 is FQGNSA. The CDR3 region is CASSQPGLRREQYF. CDR3 DNA sequence: TGTGCCAGCAGCCAGCCGGGACTACGAAGAGAGCAGTACTTC.

The V and J genes are TRBV28 and TRBJ2-7; maybe TRBD2 (6 bases). Germline V CDR1 and CDR2: MDHEN, SYDVKM. CDR3 length: 16 amino acids. V gave up 1 base and J gave up 0 bases, with 13 bases separating them. The DNA of the CDR3 is TGTGCCAGCAGTTTATCGGTGCTAGCGAACTCCTACGAGCAGTACTTC. This codes for CASSLSVLANSYEQYF.

The gene calls are TRBV7-2 and TRBJ2-7, with 9 bases lining up with TRBD2. J lost 12 bases, V lost 2 bases, and 8 bases had no gene match. Germline assignment: CDR1 SGHTA and CDR2 FQGNSA. CDR3 size: 13 residues. The CDR3 protein is CASSLKAGGLPYF. The CDR3 bases are TGTGCCAGCAGCTTAAAGGCGGGAGGGCTTCCGTACTTC.

CDR3 protein: CASSIVVAARTEAFF. The DNA of the CDR3 is TGTGCCAGTAGTATAGTTGTGGCAGCGAGGACTGAAGCTTTCTTT. This sequence joins TRBV19 and TRBJ1-1; D not resolved. Germline V CDR1 and CDR2: LNHDA, SQIVND (reference sequence). The V end was cut by 1 base, the J end by 5 bases, with 14 bases between. The CDR3 consists of 15 residues.

This clone was found once. The chain has TRBV28 and TRBJ1-2; D may be TRBD1 (6 bases). There are 12 residues in the CDR3. V lost 8 bases and J 5 bases, leaving 12 bases between the germline ends. Per the germline V gene, CDR1 is MDHEN and CDR2 is SYDVKM. In DNA form, the CDR3 reads TGTGCCAGCGACCGGGGGGCGTATGGCTACACCTTC. This encodes CASDRGAYGYTF.

The chain links TRBV28 to TRBJ1-5; maybe TRBD1 (5 bases). The germline gives CDR1 MDHEN, CDR2 SYDVKM. V was pared by 3 bases and J by 6 bases, with 15 bases between. The CDR3 extends over 15 amino acids. CDR3 protein: CASSFGGSKGQPQHF. DNA for the CDR3: TGTGCCAGCAGTTTTGGGGGGAGTAAGGGTCAGCCCCAGCATTTT.

The V call is TRBV14, the J call TRBJ2-7; TRBD1 is a possible D gene (6 bases). Trimming left V 0 bases short and J 4 bases short, with 7 bases between. CDR1 is SGHDN and CDR2 is FVKESK in the germline V gene. The length of the CDR3 is 13 residues. The CDR3 loop reads CASSQDRGYEQYF. The CDR3 nucleotides are TGTGCCAGCAGCCAAGACAGGGGTTACGAGCAGTACTTC.

The chain has TRBV21-1 and TRBJ1-2; TRBD1, the table's D call, lacks a check against the DNA. TRBV21-1 is termed a pseudogene. The CDR3 length is 15 residues. The CDR3 region has the DNA TGTGCCAGCCCACCGGGACAGCGGACCAACTATGGCTACACCTTC. Translated: CASPPGQRTNYGYTF.

Concerning this clone itself: One end of the junction varies from germline; a read error may be responsible. Here the CDR3 reads CASSLAGVAAKNIQYF. CDR3 coding DNA: TGTGCCAGCAGCCTAGCGGGAGTAGCGGCCAAAAACATTCAGTACTTC. This sequence joins TRBV7-9 and TRBJ2-4; 10 nucleotides line up with TRBD2. Germline assignment: CDR1 SEHNR and CDR2 FQNEAQ (reference sequence). The length of the CDR3 is 16 residues.